This T cell receptor (beta chain) is drawn from a study of cytomegalovirus exposure and HLA in healthy donors. Study context: Approximately 85 million unique TCRs from HLA-typed donors were held in an early data release.

This PCR relied on a set of 60 Vbeta primers and 13 Jbeta primers. The table came from immunoSEQ multiplex PCR; TCRdb's copy has only in-frame clones and leaves some out. The sample holds over 100,000 clones, 77% seen once. This clone was counted only a few times. Its antigen is currently unknown. Points from the study as a whole: Researchers counted roughly 160 TCR beta chains as cytomegalovirus-associated. It was reported in a later analysis that an Asian-associated ancestry cluster showed fewer N-insertions than the approximately 690-donor mean. In an earlier analysis, most TCR beta V segments were productive about 87% or about 30% of the time.

Trimming removed 0 bases from V and 7 bases from J, with 18 bases in between. Germline assignment: CDR1 LNHNV and CDR2 YYDKDF (reference sequence). The CDR3 consists of 16 residues. The source is a male donor in good health and CMV-seropositive. This chain uses TRBV15 with TRBJ1-2; no clear D gene. The sequencing sample was made of PBMCs. This CDR3 is CATSRDPSVAVLGYTF. The CDR3 nucleotides are TGTGCCACCAGCAGAGATCCTTCAGTGGCGGTACTTGGCTACACCTTC.